This TCR beta chain originates from a study of regulatory T cells in long-lasting Graves disease. General observations from the study: TCR diversity was lower in persistent than newly diagnosed Graves' disease. Persistent disease showed a preference for TRBV28, TRBJ1-2 and TRBJ2-5.

Remarks on this clonotype: Antigen unknown. A much larger clonotype is one base distant, so this may be a read error.

Time point reported: persistent/refractory GD, antithyroid drugs over 5 years with positive TRAb. There was RNA extracted from PBMCs, and the TCR library was made from it. EDTA tubes received about 10 milliliters of collected peripheral blood. iRepertoire HTBI primers and Arm-PCR of CDR3 regions built TCR beta libraries. TCRdb re-called the multiplex PCR reads with MiXCR, one entry per CDR3 protein. The repertoire has a few hundred thousand distinct CDR3 sequences, approximately 23% of them found once; the top ten carry roughly 13%. Germline CDR1 is SGHAT and CDR2 is FQNNGV. The CDR3 extends over 14 amino acids. Trimming took off 3 bases at V and 4 bases at J, with 12 bases between the two ends.

The sample consisted of peripheral blood mononuclear cells (PBMCs), taken when the disease was refractory, from a patient treated with antithyroid drugs. This chain connects TRBV11-2 to TRBJ1-2; D may be TRBD1 (5 bases). The receptor was derived from a female donor with Graves disease. CDR3 nucleotide sequence: TGTGCCAGCAGCTTCGGGGCGGTCGGCTATGGCTACACCTTC. As protein: CASSFGAVGYGYTF.